Listed here are 4 T cell receptor beta chains from one sample, sequenced in a study of T cell changes during pregnancy in multiple sclerosis. Sequenced by immunoSEQ multiplex PCR; TCRdb stores in-frame clones only, minus some. The profile shows about 35,000 clones, roughly 93% of them singletons. This sample comprised CD4+ T cells from peripheral blood mononuclear cells, obtained in the first trimester of pregnancy. All receptors come from a female donor with multiple sclerosis, enrolled in a pregnancy study.

This sequence joins TRBV28 and TRBJ1-3, with a weak D call TRBD1 (5 bases). V gave up 7 bases and J gave up 2 bases, with 15 bases separating them. The CDR3 spans 15 residues. Germline assignment: CDR1 MDHEN and CDR2 SYDVKM. The CDR3 sequence: CASKLYGGTGNTIYF. In nucleotides, the CDR3 is TGTGCCAGCAAACTCTACGGGGGTACTGGAAACACCATATATTTT.

The CDR3 DNA sequence: TGTGCCAGCAGCCCCCGGACTAGCGGGAGGGCCGGGGGGTTCTTC. It yields the protein CASSPRTSGRAGGFF. The rearrangement links TRBV7-8 to TRBJ2-1; 15 positions match TRBD2. Trimming took 5 bases from V and 15 from J; bases not matched to a gene: 11. Germline lookup yields CDR1 SGHVS and CDR2 FQNEAQ. The CDR3 has 15 residues.

V gene TRBV4-3 combines with J gene TRBJ1-2; no clear D gene. V lost 3 bases to trimming and J lost 4 bases, with 9 bases between them. The CDR3 is made up of 13 amino acids. Looked up from germline, CDR1 is LGHNA and CDR2 is YSLEER. The CDR3 loop reads CASSQGLAYGYTF. CDR3 sequence (DNA): TGCGCCAGCAGCCAGGGCTTGGCCTATGGCTACACCTTC.

This chain uses TRBV2 with TRBJ2-1, with 9 positions matching TRBD2. CDR1 SNHLY and CDR2 FYNNEI come from the germline V gene. CDR3 size: 14 residues. V lost 4 bases and J lost 7; bases outside the gene matches: 5. DNA for the CDR3: TGTGCCAGCAGTGTGAGCGGGAGGTTGAATGAGCAGTTCTTC. Protein sequence: CASSVSGRLNEQFF.